This paragraph reports one T cell receptor beta chain. These data are taken from a study of T cells in Graves' hyperthyroidism and ophthalmopathy. Researchers took RNA transcripts and amplified the TCR beta CDR3 regions from them. TCR CDR3 underwent first-round RT-PCR with the HTBI primer set. TCRdb reprocessed the multiplex PCR reads via MiXCR and lists one record per CDR3 protein. The table records around 440,000 distinct CDR3 sequences, about a sixth of them present only once. The CDR3 is 19 amino acids. From germline, CDR1 is DFQATT and CDR2 SNEGSKA (reference sequence). Trimming took 0 bases from V and 3 from J, leaving 23 bases between them.

The chain couples TRBV20-1 to TRBJ1-4, with D maybe TRBD1 (6 bases). The sample was blood. This sequence originates from a woman in her late teens or twenties with Graves' hyperthyroidism. The CDR3 loop reads CSARDRVTGRYPANEKLFF. CDR3 bases: TGCAGTGCTAGAGATCGGGTAACAGGGCGGTATCCGGCTAATGAAAAACTGTTTTTT.